This T cell receptor beta chain was identified in a study of blood T cell repertoires in COVID-19. Across the whole study: Samples came from the United States, Italy and Spain, spanning acute and convalescent COVID-19. Sample material is recorded as cDNA or gDNA derived from T cells, B-cell-depleted T cells, or PBMCs.

In the authors' workflow: Cell counts per sample came from amplifying reference gene primers. Profiling relied on immunoSEQ multiplex PCR, and the TCRdb table lists in-frame clones only, not all of them. V, J and clone size are those of that table, while D and trimming were read from the DNA. Of 60,000 or so clones in the sample, roughly four fifths were seen once. V lost 10 bases to trimming and J lost 4 bases; unmatched junction nucleotides: 19. The germline V gene encodes CDR1 MDHEN and CDR2 SYDVKM. This CDR3 has 17 residues. This sequence was found in a woman older than 75 with acute or convalescent COVID-19. V and J are TRBV28 and TRBJ2-1; 7 bases line up with TRBD2. Sequencing was performed on peripheral blood. The CDR3 nucleotides are TGTGCCACCTCGTTAGCAGCGGGACCCCGTCTTTACAATGAGCAGTTCTTC. Residues: CATSLAAGPRLYNEQFF.